The source of this TCR beta chain is a study of T cell responses to AZD1222 COVID-19 vaccine. Overall study results and limits: Clonal diversity was possibly underestimated, and the donors were mostly white British, with more females.

Points on this clone: The antigen remains undetermined.

This CDR3 comprises 14 residues. From germline, CDR1 is SEHNR and CDR2 FQNEAQ (reference sequence). V lost 6 bases to trimming and J lost 6 bases; unmatched junction nucleotides: 6. Libraries were prepared by immunoSEQ multiplex PCR; TCRdb keeps only in-frame clonotypes and omits some of them. The repertoire includes approximately 75,000 clones, approximately 87% of them detected once, and 1.3% to 1.5% sits in the top ten. The specimen was peripheral blood, collected 28 days after the second AZD1222 dose. This TCR was recovered from an adult who received the AZD1222 COVID-19 vaccine. The genes are TRBV7-9 and TRBJ1-1, with TRBD1 matching 11 bases. The chain's CDR3 is CASRGQGDGAEAFF. The CDR3 region has the DNA TGTGCCAGCAGGGGACAGGGGGATGGCGCTGAAGCTTTCTTT.